The 5 T cell receptor beta chains below come from one sample, sequenced in a study of OX40 agonist ivuxolimab in advanced cancers. Generated by immunoSEQ multiplex PCR, the TCRdb table keeps only in-frame clones and is missing some. The table includes 55,000 to 75,000 clones, around 90% detected once. The input for sequencing was CD4+ or CD8+ T cells sorted from blood, taken in a trial of the OX40 agonist ivuxolimab. These receptors were taken from an adult with an advanced solid tumor such as melanoma, head and neck, liver or kidney cancer.

The V gene is TRBV11-2, the J gene TRBJ1-4; 7 bases map to TRBD1. This CDR3 region has 16 residues. V shed 3 bases, J shed 8 bases, and the junction held 12 bases outside the gene matches. In germline, CDR1 is SGHAT, CDR2 FQNNGV. The CDR3 DNA is TGTGCCAGCAGCTTGGGGACAGACTCGCTAGGGGAAAAACTGTTTTTT. This sequence encodes CASSLGTDSLGEKLFF. The full variable domain, rest sourced from reference TRBV11-2 and TRBJ1-4, is EAGVAQSPRYKIIEKRQSVAFWCNPISGHATLYWYQQILGQGPKLLIQFQNNGVVDDSQLPKDRFSAERLKGVDSTLKIQPAKLEDSAVYLCASSLGTDSLGEKLFFGSGTQLSVL.

The chain is built from TRBV4-1 and TRBJ2-1; TRBD2 matches at 9 bases. The CDR3 loop spans 16 amino acids. V lost 2 bases and J lost 5; bases outside the gene matches: 7. The germline V gene encodes CDR1 MGHRA and CDR2 YSYEKL. The CDR3 DNA reads TGCGCCAGCAGCCAACGGTTGGCGGGAGGGAACAATGAGCAGTTCTTC. Residues: CASSQRLAGGNNEQFF.

CDR3 residues: CASSLDRASYEQYF. The CDR3 DNA sequence: TGTGCCAGCAGCTTGGACAGGGCTTCCTACGAGCAGTACTTC. V usage is TRBV5-5 and J usage is TRBJ2-7; D perhaps matches TRBD1 (6 bases). V lost 0 bases and J lost 1, with 8 bases in between. The CDR3 spans 14 residues. Germline values: CDR1 SGHKS, CDR2 YYEKEE (reference sequence).

The rearrangement uses TRBV13 and TRBJ1-2; 10 bases map to TRBD1. This CDR3 is built from 16 residues. V was clipped by 6 bases and J by 6 bases; unmatched bases: 13. Germline-derived CDR1 and CDR2 are PRHDT and FYEKMQ (reference sequence). The CDR3 loop is CASRRQGAMVLDGYTF. CDR3 DNA: TGTGCCAGCAGAAGACAGGGGGCGATGGTACTCGATGGCTACACCTTC.

Here the CDR3 DNA reads TGCAGCGTGCCAGGGGTTGGGACTGAAGCTTTCTTT. Its protein product is CSVPGVGTEAFF. The V call is TRBV29-1, the J call TRBJ1-1; a weak D match, TRBD1 (6 bases). This CDR3 has 12 amino acids. From germline, CDR1 is SQVTM and CDR2 ANQGSEA. The V end was cut by 6 bases, the J end by 5 bases, with 13 bases between.